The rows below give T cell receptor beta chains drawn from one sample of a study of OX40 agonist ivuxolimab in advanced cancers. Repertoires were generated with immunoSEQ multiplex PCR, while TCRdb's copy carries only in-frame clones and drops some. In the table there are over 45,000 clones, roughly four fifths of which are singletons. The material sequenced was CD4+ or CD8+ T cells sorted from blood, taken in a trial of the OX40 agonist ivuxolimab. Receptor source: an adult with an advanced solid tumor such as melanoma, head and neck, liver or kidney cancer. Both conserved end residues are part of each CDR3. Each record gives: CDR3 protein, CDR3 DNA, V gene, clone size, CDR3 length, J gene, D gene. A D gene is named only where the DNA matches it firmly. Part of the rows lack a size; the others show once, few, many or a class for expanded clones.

CDR3: CASSLGGRKYNEQFF
DNA: TGTGCCAGCAGCTTAGGGGGTAGAAAATACAATGAGCAGTTCTTC
V: TRBV11-2
size: .
length: 15
J: TRBJ2-1
D: .

CDR3: CASSLALAGGPSDEQFF
DNA: TGTGCCAGCTCCCTCGCCCTAGCGGGAGGGCCTAGCGATGAGCAGTTCTTC
V: TRBV18
size: .
length: 17
J: TRBJ2-1
D: TRBD2

CDR3: CASSEGTAGADTQYF
DNA: TGTGCCAGCAGTGAAGGGACCGCGGGGGCAGATACGCAGTATTTT
V: TRBV6-1
size: once
length: 15
J: TRBJ2-3
D: TRBD2

CDR3: CASSLTLLEGEQREQYF
DNA: TGTGCCAGCAGCTTAACCCTCCTGGAGGGGGAGCAAAGGGAGCAGTACTTC
V: TRBV7-3
size: .
length: 17
J: TRBJ2-7
D: .

CDR3: CASSPEWTGPSLLYEQYF
DNA: TGTGCCAGCTCACCAGAATGGACAGGGCCCTCCCTCCTCTACGAGCAGTACTTC
V: TRBV18
size: .
length: 18
J: TRBJ2-7
D: TRBD1

CDR3: CASSYLTGRSDSPLHF
DNA: TGTGCCAGCAGTTACCTGACAGGGAGGTCCGATTCACCCCTCCACTTT
V: TRBV6-5
size: .
length: 16
J: TRBJ1-6
D: TRBD1

CDR3: CASSARSGTGLRGNTIYF
DNA: TGTGCCAGCAGCGCGAGATCCGGGACAGGGCTACGAGGAAACACCATATATTTT
V: TRBV7-2
size: .
length: 18
J: TRBJ1-3
D: TRBD1

CDR3: CASSLSPGPEDEQYF
DNA: TGCGCCAGCAGCTTGTCCCCGGGGCCAGAGGACGAGCAGTACTTC
V: TRBV5-1
size: .
length: 15
J: TRBJ2-7
D: .

CDR3: CASSVERDPTFRANVLTF
DNA: TGTGCCAGCAGCGTCGAACGGGACCCTACATTCAGGGCCAACGTCCTGACTTTC
V: TRBV9
size: once
length: 18
J: TRBJ2-6
D: .

CDR3: CASSLSGGVADTQYF
DNA: TGCGCCAGCAGCTTGTCTGGGGGAGTAGCAGATACGCAGTATTTT
V: TRBV5-1
size: .
length: 15
J: TRBJ2-3
D: .